Listed below are T cell receptor beta chains from one sample, sequenced in a study of cytomegalovirus exposure and HLA in healthy donors. Assay: immunoSEQ multiplex PCR; the TCRdb copy retains only in-frame clones and omits some. The profile covers about 130,000 clones, with roughly 85% appearing a single time and 6.5% taken by the ten largest. The sequenced sample consisted of PBMCs. The receptors shown here come from a man in his forties in good health and CMV-seropositive. Each CDR3 is given with its conserved first and last residue. The order of the fields is J gene, clone size, V gene, D gene, CDR3 length, CDR3 protein, CDR3 DNA. The D gene is left open where the match is weak. The listing skips clone size in some rows; elsewhere it reads once, few, many or a size class.

>TRBJ2-2|-|TRBV28|-|12
CASRGVTGELFF
TGTGCCAGCAGGGGAGTCACCGGGGAGCTGTTTTTT
>TRBJ1-4|-|TRBV6-5|-|16
CASSYSGALTNEKLFF
TGTGCCAGCAGTTACTCTGGGGCGCTAACTAATGAAAAACTGTTTTTT
>TRBJ2-6|-|TRBV7-2|-|13
CASTSRGANVLTF
TGTGCCAGCACCTCAAGAGGAGCCAACGTCCTGACTTTC
>TRBJ2-7|-|TRBV9|TRBD2|15
CASSVGGGRAYEQYF
TGTGCCAGCAGCGTAGGTGGCGGGAGGGCCTATGAGCAGTACTTC
>TRBJ2-7|-|TRBV4-2|TRBD1|16
CASSQEQDRGLYEQYF
TGTGCCAGCAGCCAAGAGCAGGACAGGGGGCTGTACGAGCAGTACTTC
>TRBJ2-7|-|TRBV6-1|-|13
CASSGQVIYEQYF
TGTGCCAGCAGTGGGCAGGTCATCTACGAGCAGTACTTT
>TRBJ2-2|-|TRBV5-5|-|16
CASSLEGGSATGELFF
TGTGCCAGCAGCTTGGAAGGGGGTAGTGCGACCGGGGAGCTGTTTTTT
>TRBJ2-5|-|TRBV6-5|-|14
CASSYSRAGEIQYF
TGTGCCAGCAGTTACTCGCGAGCAGGGGAGATCCAGTACTTC
>TRBJ2-7|-|TRBV2|TRBD1|13
CASTGTESYEQYF
TGTGCCAGCACCGGGACAGAGTCCTACGAGCAGTACTTC
>TRBJ1-2|-|TRBV27|-|12
CASFGALYGYTF
TGTGCCAGCTTCGGAGCGCTCTATGGCTACACCTTC
>TRBJ2-7|-|TRBV9|-|13
CASSVGVSYEQYF
TGTGCCAGCAGCGTCGGGGTCTCCTACGAGCAGTACTTC
>TRBJ2-1|-|TRBV4-2|-|15
CASSQEPGWYNEQFF
TGTGCCAGCAGCCAAGAACCAGGGTGGTACAATGAGCAGTTCTTC
>TRBJ1-1|-|TRBV28|-|16
CASSLPGLQMNTEAFF
TGTGCCAGCAGTCTCCCAGGACTCCAAATGAACACTGAAGCTTTCTTT
>TRBJ1-2|-|TRBV6-1|-|16
CASSEATAFLHYGYTF
TGTGCCAGCAGTGAAGCGACAGCGTTTCTTCACTATGGCTACACCTTC
>TRBJ1-5|few|TRBV28|TRBD1|16
CASSLRTGRSNQPQHF
TGTGCCAGCAGTCTCCGGACAGGACGTAGCAATCAGCCCCAGCATTTT
>TRBJ1-1|-|TRBV19|TRBD1|15
CASSIGDRAYTEAFF
TGTGCCAGTAGTATAGGGGACAGGGCTTACACTGAAGCTTTCTTT
>TRBJ1-1|-|TRBV28|TRBD1|14
CASSLDRGYTEAFF
TGTGCCAGCAGTCTGGACAGGGGATACACTGAAGCTTTCTTT
>TRBJ2-3|-|TRBV4-1|-|12
CASSFIRDTQYF
TGCGCCAGCAGCTTTATCCGTGATACGCAGTATTTT
>TRBJ2-5|-|TRBV5-1|TRBD2|16
CASSPPGLAGSETQYF
TGCGCCAGCAGCCCCCCGGGACTAGCGGGATCTGAGACCCAGTACTTC
>TRBJ1-1|-|TRBV15|TRBD1|19
CATSRDRQPGQGADTEAFF
TGTGCCACCAGCAGAGACCGCCAACCGGGACAGGGGGCCGACACTGAAGCTTTCTTT
>TRBJ1-5|-|TRBV2|TRBD1|14
CASRDTGGAQPQHF
TGTGCCAGCAGGGACACAGGGGGCGCGCAGCCCCAGCATTTT
>TRBJ2-7|-|TRBV6-1|-|11
CASSASSEQYF
TGTGCCAGCAGTGCCTCCAGCGAGCAGTACTTC
>TRBJ1-2|-|TRBV2|TRBD1|11
CASSEKDRALF
TGTGCCAGCAGTGAAAAGGACAGGGCATTATTC
>TRBJ2-6|once|TRBV10-3|-|15
CAISTSGTGANVLTF
TGTGCCATCAGTACCTCCGGGACTGGGGCCAACGTCCTGACTTTC
>TRBJ2-7|-|TRBV5-4|-|11
CASSSPYEQYF
TGTGCCAGCAGTTCTCCCTACGAGCAGTACTTC
>TRBJ2-5|few|TRBV19|TRBD2|15
CASSISGHVQETQYF
TGTGCCAGTAGTATTAGCGGGCACGTACAAGAGACCCAGTACTTC
>TRBJ2-7|-|TRBV7-6|-|13
CASSLDRVNEQYF
TGTGCCAGCAGCTTAGACAGGGTCAACGAGCAGTACTTC
>TRBJ1-6|once|TRBV6-1|TRBD1|16
CASSVRDSQRVSPLHF
TGTGCCAGCAGTGTCCGGGACAGCCAACGGGTATCACCCCTCCACTTT
>TRBJ2-5|once|TRBV18|-|15
CASSPGRQGQETQYF
TGTGCCAGCTCACCTGGTCGCCAGGGCCAAGAGACCCAGTACTTC
>TRBJ2-1|-|TRBV7-3|TRBD2|15
CASSPGASGRNEQFF
TGTGCCAGCAGCCCCGGGGCTAGCGGGCGCAATGAGCAGTTCTTC
>TRBJ2-6|-|TRBV7-6|-|15
CASSPRRAGANVLTF
TGTGCCAGCAGCCCCCGGAGGGCTGGGGCCAACGTCCTGACTTTC
>TRBJ1-2|few|TRBV25-1|-|14
CASSEWEKTYGYTF
TGTGCCAGCAGTGAATGGGAGAAAACCTATGGCTACACCTTC
>TRBJ1-4|-|TRBV28|-|18
CASSRPLLGLATNEKLFF
TGTGCCAGCAGTAGACCTCTTTTAGGACTTGCAACTAATGAAAAACTGTTTTTT